The 17 T cell receptor beta chains presented below share a single source sample, sequenced in a study of preoperative IRX-2 immunotherapy in early breast cancer. As for treatment: preoperative locoregional IRX-2 cytokine immunotherapy. Profiled with immunoSEQ multiplex PCR; TCRdb holds only in-frame clones, not every one. There are approximately 28,000 clones in the sample; 82% occur only once, and roughly 3.1% lies in the top ten. Sampling was carried out from a patient treated with IRX-2 immunotherapy. The source of these receptors is a human donor with breast cancer.

The rearrangement joins TRBV7-1 to TRBJ1-2; tentative D call: TRBD1 (6 bases). TRBV7-1 is an open reading frame whose function is uncertain. This CDR3 is built from 13 residues. V was cut by 5 bases and J by 6 bases, with 13 bases left in between. Here the CDR3 reads CASSLQGLDGYTF. CDR3 DNA sequence: TGTGCCAGCAGCCTACAGGGTTTAGATGGCTACACCTTC.

This rearrangement joins TRBV19 to TRBJ2-3, with 7 bases lining up with TRBD2. This CDR3 spans 15 amino acids. V trimming: 8 bases; J trimming: 3 bases; junction bases outside the gene matches: 11. The germline gives CDR1 LNHDA, CDR2 SQIVND (reference sequence). CDR3 region: CASLRREGSTDTQYF. CDR3 nucleotides: TGTGCCAGTCTCAGGAGGGAGGGAAGTACAGATACGCAGTATTTT. The whole variable domain, filled in from reference TRBV19 and TRBJ2-3, reads DGGITQSPKYLFRKEGQNVTLSCEQNLNHDAMYWYRQDPGQGLRLIYYSQIVNDFQKGDIAEGYSVSREKKESFPLTVTSAQKNPTAFYLCASLRREGSTDTQYFGPGTRLTVL.

This rearrangement joins TRBV11-3 to TRBJ1-3, with D possibly matching TRBD1 (5 bases). The germline V gene has CDR1 SGHNT and CDR2 YENEEA. Trimming took off 3 bases at V and 4 bases at J, with 10 bases between the two ends. The CDR3 loop spans 14 amino acids. CDR3 residues: CASSFGGTGNTIYF. DNA of the CDR3: TGTGCCAGCAGCTTCGGGGGGACGGGAAACACCATATATTTT.

This clone was detected a few times. The chain is built from TRBV9 and TRBJ2-1; TRBD2 matches at 8 bases. Losses at the gene ends were 0 bases for V and 2 bases for J; bases not matched to a gene: 4. Germline loops: CDR1 SGDLS, CDR2 YYNGEE. The CDR3 covers 16 residues. CDR3 sequence: CASSVGTSLAYNEQFF. For the CDR3, the DNA is TGTGCCAGCAGCGTAGGGACTAGCTTAGCCTACAATGAGCAGTTCTTC. The full variable domain, in which reference TRBV9 and TRBJ2-1 provide the parts outside the CDR3, is DSGVTQTPKHLITATGQRVTLRCSPRSGDLSVYWYQQSLDQGLQFLIQYYNGEERAKGNILERFSAQQFPDLHSELNLSSLELGDSALYFCASSVGTSLAYNEQFFGPGTRLTVL.

The chain joins TRBV11-3 to TRBJ1-6, with a possible D match to TRBD1 (5 bases). The CDR3 runs to 16 residues. Trimming took 4 bases from V and 4 from J, leaving 14 bases between them. Germline CDR1 is SGHNT and CDR2 is YENEEA. CDR3 DNA sequence: TGTGCCAGCAGCTCGACGGACGGGGGATATAATTCACCCCTCCACTTT. It translates to CASSSTDGGYNSPLHF.

The chain has TRBV14 and TRBJ2-1, with TRBD1 matching 7 bases. The CDR3 covers 14 residues. Germline V gene sequence: CDR1 SGHDN, CDR2 FVKESK. V dropped 5 bases and J dropped 9; count of bases not matched to a gene: 10. CDR3 sequence: CASSKDRSRPEQFF. In DNA, the CDR3 is TGTGCCAGCAGCAAGGACAGGTCCAGACCTGAGCAGTTCTTC.

This clone has a single count. The chain joins TRBV19 to TRBJ2-7, with 10 bases that match TRBD1. The CDR3 contains 14 residues. Germline CDR1 LNHDA, CDR2 SQIVND (reference sequence). V dropped 7 bases and J dropped 7; count of bases not matched to a gene: 10. The CDR3 nucleotides are TGTGCCAGTAATACTCAGGGGGACAGGGGTGAGCAGTACTTC. It yields the protein CASNTQGDRGEQYF.

V gene TRBV22-1 combines with J gene TRBJ2-1. TRBV22-1 is an annotated pseudogene. The CDR3 totals 15 residues. CDR3 sequence reads: CAMHPGRLSYNEQFF. Written as DNA, the CDR3 is TGTGCCATGCATCCGGGACGACTCTCCTACAATGAGCAGTTCTTC.

The V call is TRBV29-1, the J call TRBJ2-5; 9 positions match TRBD2. V dropped 3 bases and J dropped 4; count of bases not matched to a gene: 6. The CDR3 has 14 amino acids. Germline lookup yields CDR1 SQVTM and CDR2 ANQGSEA. The CDR3 DNA sequence: TGCAGCGTTGAGTGGCTAGCGGGGATAGAGACCCAGTACTTC. As protein: CSVEWLAGIETQYF.

This sequence joins TRBV11-3 and TRBJ2-1, with a weak D call TRBD2 (6 bases). The CDR3 extends over 15 amino acids. V was pared by 2 bases and J by 1 base, with 9 bases between. The germline gives CDR1 SGHNT, CDR2 YENEEA. CDR3 DNA: TGTGCCAGCAGCTTATTGGGGACTTCCTACAATGAGCAGTTCTTC. Protein sequence: CASSLLGTSYNEQFF.

This chain connects TRBV15 to TRBJ1-4; TRBD1 might be the D (5 bases). V lost 2 bases, J lost 4 bases, and 8 bases lay in between. The length of the CDR3 is 14 residues. The germline V gene has CDR1 LNHNV and CDR2 YYDKDF (reference sequence). The DNA of the CDR3 is TGTGCCACCAGCAGACCGGGACTTAATGAAAAACTGTTTTTT. The encoded protein is CATSRPGLNEKLFF. Complete variable domain (other parts from reference TRBV15 and TRBJ1-4): DAMVIQNPRYQVTQFGKPVTLSCSQTLNHNVMYWYQQKSSQAPKLLFHYYDKDFNNEADTPDNFQSRRPNTSFCFLDIRSPGLGDTAMYLCATSRPGLNEKLFFGSGTQLSVL.

The chain links TRBV29-1 to TRBJ2-7; 12 nucleotides agree with TRBD2. Germline CDR1 SQVTM, CDR2 ANQGSEA. The CDR3 is 14 amino acids. The ends lost 4 bases at V and 5 bases at J; junction bases unmatched: 6. The CDR3 DNA reads as TGCAGCGTTGGGGAGACTAGCGGGAGAAACGAGCAGTACTTC. Translated: CSVGETSGRNEQYF.

The rearrangement uses TRBV15 and TRBJ2-7; D perhaps matches TRBD1 (5 bases). Looked up from germline, CDR1 is LNHNV and CDR2 is YYDKDF (reference sequence). V lost 0 bases to trimming and J lost 6 bases, with 15 bases between them. The CDR3 sequence is 15 residues long. The CDR3 nucleotides read TGTGCCACCAGCAGAGATCTGGCAGGGTTTGGCGAGCAGTACTTC. Translating it yields CATSRDLAGFGEQYF.

J is TRBJ1-2 and V is TRBV15; 9 positions match TRBD1. CDR1 LNHNV and CDR2 YYDKDF come from the germline V gene (reference sequence). This CDR3 has 15 amino acids. Unmatched junction bases numbered 5, after V lost 1 base and J lost 5 bases. CDR3 in amino acids: CATSRGTGVGYGYTF. As DNA, the CDR3 is TGTGCCACCAGCAGAGGGACAGGGGTGGGATATGGCTACACCTTC.

The rearrangement uses TRBV5-1 and TRBJ2-1; 9 nucleotides align to TRBD2. This CDR3 comprises 17 residues. The junction had 11 bases not matched to a gene; V was cut back by 1 base and J by 6 bases. Germline V gene lookup returns CDR1 SGHRS and CDR2 YFSETQ. The CDR3 is CASSLTLAGSPFNEQFF. DNA of the CDR3: TGCGCCAGCAGCTTGACCCTAGCGGGGAGCCCATTCAATGAGCAGTTCTTC.

This chain's CDR3 is CASRQQGSNTEAFF. In DNA, the CDR3 is TGTGCCAGCAGGCAACAGGGTTCGAACACTGAAGCTTTCTTT. The V gene is TRBV6-8, the J gene TRBJ1-1; TRBD1 is a possible D gene (6 bases). Looked up from germline, CDR1 is MNHGY and CDR2 is SAAAGT. This CDR3 region has 14 residues. Trimming removed 6 bases from V and 1 base from J, with 12 bases in between.

The rearrangement links TRBV18 to TRBJ1-5; D gene unclear. This CDR3 comprises 15 residues. V shed 6 bases and J shed 3 bases, with 15 bases lying between them. CDR1 KGHSH and CDR2 LQKENI come from the germline V gene. This CDR3 is CASSPGPSHNQPQHF. The DNA for the CDR3 is TGTGCCAGCTCCCCCGGGCCTTCCCACAATCAGCCCCAGCATTTT.